The clone carrying this T cell receptor beta chain has a single count. Antigen: not known. This record comes from a study of T cell responses to AZD1222 COVID-19 vaccine. Study background: Investigators merged groups given second doses at roughly 4 or roughly 12 weeks. Study results and limitations: Spike-specific TCR breadth rose after two AZD1222 doses, and depth rose as well. In a largely white British group with more females than males, clonal diversity was possibly underestimated. Repertoires in all cases were sampled only once the peak T cell response had passed.

This CDR3 has 14 residues. CDR1 is MNHNS and CDR2 is SASEGT in the germline V gene. V lost 4 bases, J lost 4 bases, and 13 bases lay in between. This table comes from immunoSEQ multiplex PCR, and its TCRdb copy is limited to in-frame clones, with some not included. Of some 130,000 clones in the sample, 90% to 95% were seen once. The origin of this receptor is an adult in good health. V and J are TRBV6-1 and TRBJ2-5; D perhaps matches TRBD1 (5 bases). The specimen was peripheral blood, collected on day 0 of AZD1222 vaccination. DNA for the CDR3: TGTGCCAGCAGTGTTAGGGGTTCAGGAGAGACCCAGTACTTC. As protein: CASSVRGSGETQYF.